This T cell receptor beta chain was retrieved from a study of spatial heterogeneity in lung cancer. This clonotype was seen more than once but under ten times. Individually, TCR cDNA molecules were each labelled with a unique molecular identifier. TCRdb re-called the 5' RACE reads with MiXCR, one entry per CDR3 protein. The table shows over 70,000 distinct CDR3 sequences, with roughly 8.9% occurring only once. CDR1 and CDR2 (germline): MDHEN, SYDVKM. J gave up 9 bases and V 7 bases, and 9 bases lay outside the gene matches. CDR3 length equals 12 residues. Documented time point: blood at routine non-recurrence follow-up after resection.

This sequence joins TRBV28 and TRBJ2-7; TRBD1 matches at 7 bases. The origin of this receptor is a female donor with early-stage non-small cell lung cancer. The material was PBMCs, obtained at follow-up. As DNA, the CDR3 is TGTGCCAGCAACTCGGACAGGTTCGGGCAGTACTTC. Its protein is CASNSDRFGQYF.